This T cell receptor (beta chain) emerged from a study of cytomegalovirus exposure and HLA in healthy donors. It was with 60 Vbeta and 13 Jbeta primers that the PCR ran. Sequencing was performed with immunoSEQ multiplex PCR; in TCRdb, only in-frame clones are kept and a portion is missing. The table shows over 150,000 clones, with 80% to 85% occurring only once. The TCR was taken from a man in his fifties in good health and CMV-seronegative. Material: PBMCs.

Written as DNA, the CDR3 is TGTGCCACCAGCACTACGCAGGGGCCCCTTCCAAATCAGCCCCAGCATTTT. Translation: CATSTTQGPLPNQPQHF. The gene calls are TRBV15 and TRBJ1-5; the D gene is possibly TRBD1 (6 bases). V was cut by 4 bases and J by 4 bases, with 20 bases left in between. The CDR3 runs to 17 residues. Germline CDR1 is LNHNV and CDR2 is YYDKDF (reference sequence). The variable domain in full, completed from reference TRBV15 and TRBJ1-5, reads DAMVIQNPRYQVTQFGKPVTLSCSQTLNHNVMYWYQQKSSQAPKLLFHYYDKDFNNEADTPDNFQSRRPNTSFCFLDIRSPGLGDTAMYLCATSTTQGPLPNQPQHFGDGTRLSIL.